This is a list of T cell receptor beta chains from one sample in a study of blood T cell repertoires in COVID-19. The repertoire was sequenced with immunoSEQ multiplex PCR; TCRdb's copy has only in-frame clones and lacks some. The repertoire includes tens of thousands of clones, around 90% of them detected once, and 2.5% to 3% sits in the top ten. The specimen was peripheral blood. These receptors were taken from a man aged 50 or older with COVID-19, enrolled during active disease. Both conserved end residues are part of each CDR3. A D gene is named only where the DNA matches it firmly. A row's size may be missing; if present it is once, few, many or a size class.

NA	NA	TRBV12-3/TRBV12-4	TRBJ1-1	CASSSPGNTEAFF	TGTGCCAGCAGTTCCCCCGGGAACACTGAAGCTTTCTTT
TRBD2	NA	TRBV5-4	TRBJ2-3	CAVSSAGVRDTQYF	TGTGCCGTGTCCTCGGCGGGGGTGAGAGATACGCAGTATTTT
TRBD1	NA	TRBV30	TRBJ2-2	CAWRAQGAGTGELFF	TGTGCCTGGAGAGCACAGGGGGCAGGCACCGGGGAGCTGTTTTTT
NA	NA	TRBV4-2	TRBJ1-2	CASSQGWGVSNYGYTF	TGTGCCAGCAGCCAAGGTTGGGGAGTAAGTAACTATGGCTACACCTTC
TRBD1	NA	TRBV28	TRBJ1-4	CASSSSGGVEKLFF	TGTGCCAGCAGTTCATCAGGGGGTGTAGAAAAACTGTTTTTT
TRBD1	NA	TRBV5-4	TRBJ2-5	CASSLQGAEETQYF	TGTGCCAGCAGCTTACAGGGGGCGGAGGAGACCCAGTACTTC
TRBD2	NA	TRBV5-4	TRBJ2-7	CASSIRAGGEQYF	TGTGCCAGCAGTATTAGAGCGGGGGGGGAGCAGTACTTC
NA	NA	TRBV7-2	TRBJ2-7	CASSLGFIDRFGQYF	TGTGCCAGCAGCTTAGGCTTCATAGACAGGTTCGGGCAGTACTTC
NA	NA	TRBV5-1	TRBJ2-1	CASSFTGYNEQFF	TGCGCCAGCAGCTTTACAGGATACAATGAGCAGTTCTTC
NA	NA	TRBV18	TRBJ2-2	CASSPWEVGDTGELFF	TGTGCCAGCTCACCGTGGGAGGTGGGAGACACCGGGGAGCTGTTTTTT
NA	NA	TRBV7-8	TRBJ2-7	CASSARLAYEQYF	TGTGCCAGCAGCGCCAGACTAGCCTACGAGCAGTACTTC
NA	few	TRBV14	TRBJ2-7	CASSHGPYEQYF	TGTGCCAGCAGCCATGGCCCCTACGAGCAGTACTTC
NA	few	TRBV30	TRBJ1-6	CAWRRRVGDSPLHF	TGTGCCTGGAGGAGGAGGGTGGGAGATTCACCCCTCCACTTT
TRBD1	NA	TRBV4-1	TRBJ1-5	CASSQAIHRGPSNQPQHF	TGCGCCAGCAGCCAAGCGATTCACAGGGGGCCTAGCAATCAGCCCCAGCATTTT
NA	once	TRBV5-1	TRBJ2-5	CASSRGKETQYF	TGCGCCAGCAGCCGGGGGAAAGAGACCCAGTACTTC
TRBD2	NA	TRBV18	TRBJ2-1	CASSTRGRGVSSYNEQFF	TGTGCCAGCTCGACACGGGGACGGGGGGTTTCCTCCTACAATGAGCAGTTCTTC
NA	NA	TRBV14	TRBJ2-7	CASSQGSGAWAYEQYF	TGTGCCAGCAGCCAAGGTAGCGGAGCTTGGGCCTACGAGCAGTACTTC
TRBD1	NA	TRBV2	TRBJ1-6	CASSVSWTGDYNSPLHF	TGTGCCAGCAGTGTTTCCTGGACAGGAGACTATAATTCACCCCTCCACTTT
NA	NA	TRBV6-1	TRBJ1-6	CASSEALEPNSPLHF	TGTGCCAGCAGTGAAGCGCTAGAGCCAAATTCACCCCTCCACTTT
NA	NA	TRBV28	TRBJ1-4	CASSLFGDNEKLFF	TGTGCCAGCAGTTTATTCGGGGATAATGAAAAACTGTTTTTT
NA	NA	TRBV3-1/TRBV3-2	TRBJ1-1	CASSQGGGLNTEAFF	TGTGCCAGCAGCCAAGGGGGGGGCCTGAACACTGAAGCTTTCTTT
NA	once	TRBV29-1	TRBJ1-4	CSVLGNRASNEKLFF	TGCAGCGTTCTAGGGAACAGGGCGTCTAATGAAAAACTGTTTTTT
NA	once	TRBV10-3	TRBJ1-5	CAISEEASNQPQHF	TGTGCCATCAGTGAGGAAGCTAGCAATCAGCCCCAGCATTTT
NA	NA	TRBV19	TRBJ1-6	CASSSNRARNSPLHF	TGTGCCAGTAGTTCCAACAGGGCCCGGAATTCACCCCTCCACTTT
NA	NA	TRBV6-5	TRBJ1-1	CASSPGQEAFF	TGTGCCAGCAGCCCCGGACAGGAAGCTTTCTTT
NA	NA	TRBV4-2	TRBJ1-3	CASSQEHTGVSGNTIYF	TGTGCCAGCAGCCAAGAACATACGGGGGTCTCTGGAAACACCATATATTTT
TRBD2	NA	TRBV15	TRBJ2-5	CATSRDQTSGGPKYF	TGTGCCACCAGCAGAGATCAGACTAGCGGGGGCCCAAAATACTTC
NA	few	TRBV11-1	TRBJ2-1	CASNYGTNEQFF	TGTGCCAGCAACTACGGGACAAACGAGCAGTTCTTC
NA	NA	TRBV3-1/TRBV3-2	TRBJ2-7	CASSQAGSYEQYF	TGTGCCAGCAGCCAAGCGGGGTCCTACGAGCAGTACTTC
TRBD1	NA	TRBV7-9	TRBJ1-2	CASSLGQGFSYGYTF	TGTGCCAGCAGCTTAGGACAGGGTTTTAGCTATGGCTACACCTTC
NA	NA	TRBV6-5	TRBJ1-3	CASSYAYSGNTIYF	TGTGCCAGCAGTTATGCGTACTCTGGAAACACCATATATTTT
NA	NA	TRBV4-3	TRBJ1-4	CASSQDRPGSATNEKLFF	TGCGCCAGCAGCCAAGACCGCCCGGGGTCTGCAACTAATGAAAAACTGTTTTTT